A single sample is the source of the 4 T cell receptor beta chains below, sequenced in a study of cytomegalovirus exposure and HLA in healthy donors. The PCR made use of 60 Vbeta and 13 Jbeta primers. Profiled with immunoSEQ multiplex PCR; TCRdb holds only in-frame clones, not every one. The sample consists of 85,000 to 120,000 clones, roughly four fifths of them appearing once. The sequencing input was PBMCs. These receptors were collected from a man aged 50-60 years in good health and CMV-seronegative.

This clone has a single count. V usage is TRBV5-4 and J usage is TRBJ2-1; 8 positions agree with TRBD2. CDR1 is SGHNT, CDR2 YYREEE, per germline (reference sequence). The CDR3 has 15 residues. J was trimmed by 5 bases and V by 4 bases; bases with no gene match: 8. The CDR3 region has the DNA TGTGCCAGCAGCGTCGCGGGGGGCCTAAACAATGAGCAGTTCTTC. Protein product: CASSVAGGLNNEQFF.

This rearrangement joins TRBV14 to TRBJ2-7, with D tentatively TRBD2 (5 bases). The CDR3 covers 14 residues. Germline values: CDR1 SGHDN, CDR2 FVKESK. Between the trimmed V and J ends, which lost 0 bases and 4 bases, there was a span of 10 bases. The CDR3 DNA is TGTGCCAGCAGCCAAGATCTGAGGGAATACGAGCAGTACTTC. Amino acid sequence: CASSQDLREYEQYF.

V and J are TRBV29-1 and TRBJ2-6, with 9 bases lining up with TRBD1. CDR1 and CDR2 (germline): SQVTM, ANQGSEA. The CDR3 runs to 15 residues. With V trimmed by 5 bases and J by 3 bases, 5 bases remained unmatched. This chain's CDR3 is CSVIQGASGANVLTF. The CDR3 DNA follows: TGCAGCGTTATACAGGGGGCTAGTGGGGCCAACGTCCTGACTTTC.

V is TRBV5-1 and J is TRBJ2-3; D not certain. The germline CDR1 and CDR2 sequences are SGHRS and YFSETQ. The CDR3 has 15 amino acids. V dropped 1 base and J dropped 3 bases, with 12 bases sitting between them. The CDR3 protein is CASSLPLGGTDTQYF. The CDR3 coding sequence is TGCGCCAGCAGCTTGCCCCTAGGTGGGACAGATACGCAGTATTTT.